The next 28 T cell receptor beta chains were all read from a single sample in a study of neurological immune-mediated disorders. A single record per CDR3 protein comes from TCRdb applying MiXCR to the 5' RACE reads. The sample has over 45,000 distinct CDR3 sequences, about 3% seen once. Sequencing was done on a sample of PBMCs. These receptors were obtained from a man in his forties or fifties with multiple sclerosis.

V is TRBV5-6 and J is TRBJ1-2; D gene unclear. This CDR3 spans 13 amino acids. V was cut by 1 base and J by 2 bases, with 6 bases left in between. Germline V CDR1 and CDR2: SGHDT, YYEEEE. The CDR3 sequence is CASSLIQNYGYTF. The CDR3 DNA reads as TGTGCCAGCAGCTTGATACAGAACTATGGCTACACCTTC.

This clonotype was recorded many times. This chain uses TRBV12-3 or TRBV12-4 with TRBJ2-7; no clear D gene. The CDR3 covers 13 residues. V was pared by 6 bases and J by 0 bases, with 9 bases between. The CDR3: CASSGKSSYEQYF. In nucleotides, the CDR3 is TGTGCCAGCAGCGGAAAGAGCTCCTACGAGCAGTACTTC.

This clonotype has a count of ten or more. The gene calls are TRBV5-1 and TRBJ1-1; possibly TRBD1 for D (6 bases). This CDR3 has 15 amino acids. Per the germline V gene, CDR1 is SGHRS and CDR2 is YFSETQ. Trimming took 0 bases from V and 5 from J, leaving 14 bases between them. Here the CDR3 reads CASSLEGRGWTEAFF. The CDR3 DNA reads as TGCGCCAGCAGCTTGGAGGGCAGGGGTTGGACTGAAGCTTTCTTT.

This clonotype has more than one count but fewer than ten. This may arise from a read error, as a much more abundant clone is one base away. This chain connects TRBV12-3 or TRBV12-4 to TRBJ1-6; 7 bases match TRBD1. The CDR3 contains 15 residues. CDR3 loop: CASSTGDSDNSPLNF. The CDR3 DNA sequence: TGTGCCAGCAGTACTGGGGACAGCGATAATTCACCCCTCAACTTT.

The rearrangement joins TRBV30 to TRBJ1-1; a weak D match, TRBD1 (5 bases). V lost 2 bases to trimming and J lost 8 bases, with 12 bases between them. The germline V gene encodes CDR1 GTSNPN and CDR2 SVGIG (reference sequence). The CDR3 is made up of 12 amino acids. The CDR3 DNA follows: TGTGCCTGGAGTAGGGGTGAGAGGGAAGCTTTCTTT. Translating it yields CAWSRGEREAFF.

The chain recombines TRBV2 with TRBJ2-5; D perhaps matches TRBD1 (6 bases). Between the trimmed V and J ends, which lost 7 bases and 3 bases, there was a span of 15 bases. The CDR3 contains 14 residues. CDR1 is SNHLY, CDR2 FYNNEI, per germline. The CDR3 coding sequence is TGTGCCAGCAATCGGCTTGCAGGGGAAGAGACCCAGTACTTC. It specifies CASNRLAGEETQYF.

This chain joins TRBV14 and TRBJ2-5, with D perhaps matching TRBD1 or TRBD2 (5 bases each). From germline, CDR1 is SGHDN and CDR2 FVKESK. This CDR3 spans 15 amino acids. The germline V and J ends were trimmed by 3 bases and 4 bases, with 15 bases remaining between them. The CDR3 DNA is TGTGCCAGCAGCCAGGGGACGTGGGACGGAGAGACCCAGTACTTC. Translating gives CASSQGTWDGETQYF.

This clonotype was seen many times. The V call is TRBV20-1, the J call TRBJ2-3; 11 positions agree with TRBD2. This CDR3 has 16 residues. Trimming cost V 1 base and J 5 bases; bases outside gene matches: 8. Per germline, CDR1 DFQATT and CDR2 SNEGSKA (reference sequence). The CDR3 coding sequence is TGCAGTGCTAGAGGCCTAGCGGGGGGTTCCGGAGATACGCAGTATTTT. This gives the protein CSARGLAGGSGDTQYF.

This clonotype was detected ten times or more. The rearrangement uses TRBV18 and TRBJ1-5; D remains unclear. Germline loops: CDR1 KGHSH, CDR2 LQKENI. The V gene lost 0 bases and the J gene lost 5 bases, with 5 bases spanning the gap. The CDR3 length is 13 residues. CDR3 DNA: TGTGCCAGCTCACCACCCATCGATCAGCCCCAGCATTTT. Translating it yields CASSPPIDQPQHF.

This clonotype was seen ten or more times. The chain is built from TRBV7-2 and TRBJ1-5; D unclear. CDR3 length equals 13 residues. Trimming pared 1 base from V and 2 bases from J, leaving 3 bases between. CDR1 is SGHTA, CDR2 FQGNSA, per germline. This chain's CDR3 is CASSLGRNQPQHF. DNA for the CDR3: TGTGCCAGCAGCTTAGGCCGCAATCAGCCCCAGCATTTT.

This clonotype was counted many times. The chain combines TRBV5-1 with TRBJ1-2; TRBD1 might be the D (5 bases). This CDR3 region has 14 residues. Trimming cost V 3 bases and J 8 bases, with 17 bases left between them. Germline CDR1 is SGHRS and CDR2 is YFSETQ. The CDR3 DNA follows: TGCGCCAGCAGCTGGGGTTACGGGGACCGGGGCTACACCTTC. Protein product: CASSWGYGDRGYTF.

This clonotype was seen a handful of times. The chain uses TRBV20-1 and TRBJ2-2; unclear D gene. The germline gives CDR1 DFQATT, CDR2 SNEGSKA (reference sequence). CDR3 length: 12 residues. The V gene lost 6 bases and the J gene lost 5 bases, with 10 bases spanning the gap. The CDR3 nucleotides read TGCAGTGCCGCAAAGGGAACCGGGGAGCTGTTTTTT. Translating gives CSAAKGTGELFF.

In this sample, this clonotype turned up many times. J is TRBJ1-6 and V is TRBV2; D is possibly TRBD1 (5 bases). Per germline, CDR1 SNHLY and CDR2 FYNNEI. The CDR3 extends over 15 amino acids. V was shortened by 7 bases and J by 8 bases, with 18 bases between the two germline ends. The CDR3 loop reads CASKPRGGTDSPLHF. The CDR3 nucleotides read TGTGCCAGCAAACCGAGGGGAGGTACGGATTCACCCCTCCACTTT.

There are many counts of this clonotype. The chain couples TRBV7-2 to TRBJ2-1; 9 bases line up with TRBD1. There are 16 residues in the CDR3. Germline loops: CDR1 SGHTA, CDR2 FQGNSA. J gave up 1 base and V 5 bases, and 6 bases lay outside the gene matches. CDR3 loop: CASSRGTGNSYNEQFF. The CDR3 DNA is TGTGCCAGCAGCCGCGGGACAGGGAATTCCTACAATGAGCAGTTCTTC.

This clonotype was seen ten or more times. V gene TRBV20-1 combines with J gene TRBJ2-2; D is tentatively TRBD1 or TRBD2 (5 bases each). CDR1 DFQATT and CDR2 SNEGSKA come from the germline V gene (reference sequence). The CDR3 is 13 amino acids. CDR3 sequence (DNA): TGCAGCTGGAGAGGGGTCCACACCGGGGAGCTGTTTTTT. It translates to CSWRGVHTGELFF.

This clonotype was recorded at least ten times. The CDR3, as DNA: TGCAGTGCTAGCCCTGGCAGGTCCTTCACCGGGGAGCTGTTTTTT. It codes for CSASPGRSFTGELFF. This rearrangement joins TRBV20-1 to TRBJ2-2; D not certain. This CDR3 contains 15 residues. V shed 3 bases and J shed 4 bases, with 15 bases lying between them. Germline CDR1 and CDR2: DFQATT and SNEGSKA (reference sequence).

Turning to this clonotype: This may arise from a read error, as a much more abundant clone is one base away. The rearrangement links TRBV12-3 or TRBV12-4 to TRBJ1-4, with D possibly being TRBD1 (6 bases). The CDR3 sequence is 13 residues long. The CDR3 loop is CASSFQGNEKRFF. CDR3 nucleotide sequence: TGTGCCAGCAGTTTCCAGGGGAATGAAAAACGGTTTTTT.

This clonotype was detected ten times or more. The V gene is TRBV3-1, the J gene TRBJ2-1, with D uncertain. The germline V gene encodes CDR1 LGHDT and CDR2 YNNKEL (reference sequence). There are 13 residues in the CDR3. Trimming took 4 bases from V and 6 from J, leaving 10 bases between them. The CDR3 spells CASSLELRNEQFF. As DNA, the CDR3 is TGTGCCAGCAGCCTAGAATTGCGCAATGAGCAGTTCTTC.

This clonotype was observed many times. The junction differs from germline at one of its ends, possibly a read error. The V call is TRBV12-3 or TRBV12-4, the J call TRBJ1-6; the D gene is possibly TRBD1 (6 bases). The CDR3 consists of 14 residues. CDR3 residues: CASRTQGTGSPLNF. The DNA for the CDR3 is TGTGCCAGCAGAACACAGGGTACGGGTTCACCCCTCAACTTT.

Ten or more counts support this clonotype. The rearrangement uses TRBV20-1 and TRBJ1-4; the D gene is possibly TRBD1 (5 bases). V lost 1 base, J lost 8 bases, and 14 bases lay in between. This CDR3 region has 14 residues. CDR1 is DFQATT and CDR2 is SNEGSKA in the germline V gene (reference sequence). This CDR3 is CSARAARTPEKLFF. CDR3 nucleotides: TGCAGTGCTAGAGCAGCGAGGACACCCGAAAAACTGTTTTTT.

There are many counts of this clonotype. The V and J genes are TRBV5-1 and TRBJ2-3; 10 bases map to TRBD2. The CDR3 spans 17 residues. CDR1 is SGHRS, CDR2 YFSETQ, per germline. V lost 0 bases, J lost 4 bases, and 8 bases stayed unmatched. The chain's CDR3 is CASSLEASGGGPDTQYF. The DNA for the CDR3 is TGCGCCAGCAGCTTGGAAGCTAGCGGGGGTGGGCCAGATACGCAGTATTTT.

This clonotype occurred many times. The chain carries TRBV2 and TRBJ1-1; 8 positions match TRBD1. J lost 6 bases, V lost 11 bases, and 11 bases had no gene match. Germline CDR1 and CDR2: SNHLY and FYNNEI. The CDR3 consists of 13 residues. CDR3 sequence (DNA): TGTGCCGGCCAATTACAGGGGGAACCTGAAGCTTTCTTT. It yields the protein CAGQLQGEPEAFF.

At least ten counts were recorded for this clonotype. The V gene is TRBV19, the J gene TRBJ1-5; the D is unclear. Germline CDR1 reads LNHDA; CDR2 reads SQIVND (reference sequence). Trimming removed 2 bases from V and 3 bases from J, with 5 bases in between. The CDR3 length is 13 residues. CDR3 in DNA: TGTGCCAGTAGTATACAGACCAATCAGCCCCAGCATTTT. This encodes CASSIQTNQPQHF.

This clonotype was seen many times. V usage is TRBV10-3 and J usage is TRBJ1-3, with D maybe TRBD1 (6 bases). Germline V gene data show CDR1 as ENHRY and CDR2 as SYGVKD. This CDR3 has 14 amino acids. Trimming took off 4 bases at V and 4 bases at J, with 11 bases between the two ends. The CDR3 spells CAISGGTFGNTIYF. CDR3 nucleotides: TGTGCCATCAGTGGGGGGACATTCGGAAACACCATATATTTT.

Many counts were recorded for this clonotype. The gene calls are TRBV11-2 and TRBJ2-3, with D uncertain. Germline CDR1 reads SGHAT; CDR2 reads FQNNGV. The V end was cut by 0 bases, the J end by 10 bases, with 8 bases between. The CDR3 loop spans 12 amino acids. The CDR3: CASSLEYPPQYF. The CDR3 DNA follows: TGTGCCAGCAGCTTAGAGTACCCCCCGCAGTATTTT. Combining the CDR3 with reference TRBV11-2 and TRBJ2-3 gives the whole variable domain EAGVAQSPRYKIIEKRQSVAFWCNPISGHATLYWYQQILGQGPKLLIQFQNNGVVDDSQLPKDRFSAERLKGVDSTLKIQPAKLEDSAVYLCASSLEYPPQYFGPGTRLTVL.

This clonotype has at least ten counts. The chain uses TRBV7-6 and TRBJ2-5, with D perhaps TRBD1 (7 bases). Trimming cost V 4 bases and J 4 bases, with 19 bases left between them. The CDR3 runs 16 residues. Germline V gene sequence: CDR1 SGHVS, CDR2 FNYEAQ. The CDR3 loop reads CASSSEGQDYGETQYF. CDR3 sequence (DNA): TGTGCCAGCAGCTCCGAAGGACAGGACTACGGAGAGACCCAGTACTTC.

In regard to this clonotype: A much larger clone is a single base away; this may be a read error. The chain employs TRBV6-5 and TRBJ1-2, with D unresolved. V lost 2 bases, J lost 8 bases, and 18 bases lay in between. The CDR3 has 15 residues. The V gene's germline CDR1 is MNHEY and CDR2 SVGAGI. The CDR3 loop is CASSYRRETEDGYTF. CDR3 nucleotides: TGTGCCAGCAGTTACCGTAGGGAAACCGAGGACGGCTACACCTTC.

The table lists this clonotype with many counts. The CDR3, as DNA: TGCAGTGCTAGGAACACTGAAGCTTTCTTT. Protein product: CSARNTEAFF. V and J are TRBV20-1 and TRBJ1-1, with no clear D. The CDR3 covers 10 residues. Trimming took 3 bases from V and 1 from J, leaving 0 bases between them. Per the germline V gene, CDR1 is DFQATT and CDR2 is SNEGSKA (reference sequence).